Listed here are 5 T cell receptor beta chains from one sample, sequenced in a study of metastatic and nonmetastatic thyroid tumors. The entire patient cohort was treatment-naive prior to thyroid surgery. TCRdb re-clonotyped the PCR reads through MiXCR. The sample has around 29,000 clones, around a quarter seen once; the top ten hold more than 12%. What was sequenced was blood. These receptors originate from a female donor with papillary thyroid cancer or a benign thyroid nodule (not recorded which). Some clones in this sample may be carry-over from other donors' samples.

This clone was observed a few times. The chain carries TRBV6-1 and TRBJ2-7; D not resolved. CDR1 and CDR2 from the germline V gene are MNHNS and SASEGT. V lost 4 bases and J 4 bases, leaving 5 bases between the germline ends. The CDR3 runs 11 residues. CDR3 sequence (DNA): TGTGCCAGCAGTGGTGGTTACGAGCAGTACGTC. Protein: CASSGGYEQYV.

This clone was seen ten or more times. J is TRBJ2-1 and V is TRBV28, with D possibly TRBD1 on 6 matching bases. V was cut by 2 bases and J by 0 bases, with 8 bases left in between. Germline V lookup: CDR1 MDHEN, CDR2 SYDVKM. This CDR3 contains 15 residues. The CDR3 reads CASSLVRGSYNEQFF. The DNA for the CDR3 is TGTGCCAGCAGTTTAGTCAGGGGCTCCTACAATGAGCAGTTCTTC.

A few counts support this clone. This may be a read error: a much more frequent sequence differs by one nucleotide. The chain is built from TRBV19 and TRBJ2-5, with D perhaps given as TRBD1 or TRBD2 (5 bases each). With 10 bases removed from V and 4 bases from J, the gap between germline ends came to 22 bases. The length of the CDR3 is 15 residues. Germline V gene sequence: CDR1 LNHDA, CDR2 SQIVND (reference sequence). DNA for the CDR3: TGTGCCATTTCGTCAGGGAGTTTAAGGTCAGAGACCCAGTACTTC. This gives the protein CAISSGSLRSETQYF.

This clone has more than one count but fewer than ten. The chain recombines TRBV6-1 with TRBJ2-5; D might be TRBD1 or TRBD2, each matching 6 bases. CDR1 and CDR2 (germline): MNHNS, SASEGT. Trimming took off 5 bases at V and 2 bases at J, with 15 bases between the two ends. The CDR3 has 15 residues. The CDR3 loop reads CASSRSRGTQETQYF. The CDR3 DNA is TGTGCCAGCAGTAGATCCCGGGGGACACAAGAGACCCAGTACTTC.

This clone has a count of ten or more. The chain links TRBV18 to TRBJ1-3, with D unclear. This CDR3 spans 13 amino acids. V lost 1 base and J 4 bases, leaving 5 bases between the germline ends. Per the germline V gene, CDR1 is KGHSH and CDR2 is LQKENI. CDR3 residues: CASSPREGNTIYF. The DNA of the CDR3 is TGTGCCAGCTCACCACGGGAAGGAAACACCATATATTTT.